What follows describes a single T cell receptor beta chain. The sample belongs to a study of blood T cells in healthy people across ages. Combining a sample-barcoded 5' primer with a J-beta primer mix, a second PCR ran for 7 to 11 cycles. MiXCR, run by TCRdb on the 5' RACE reads, gives a single entry per CDR3 protein. The sample gives about 780,000 distinct CDR3 sequences, about half of which show up once; 18% is in the top ten. Sequencing was done on a sample of blood. The sequence was collected from a man older than 75 in good health.

The CDR3: CASTWTGNYGYTF. Here the CDR3 DNA reads TGTGCCAGCACTTGGACAGGAAACTATGGCTACACCTTC. J is TRBJ1-2 and V is TRBV2; TRBD1 aligns across 7 bases. J was trimmed by 2 bases and V by 7 bases; bases with no gene match: 4. Looked up from germline, CDR1 is SNHLY and CDR2 is FYNNEI. This CDR3 region has 13 residues.